This is a list of T cell receptor beta chains from one sample in a study of response to subunit inactivated influenza vaccine. TCRdb recomputed calls from the RT-PCR reads with MiXCR, one row per CDR3 protein. The sample includes hundreds of thousands of distinct CDR3 sequences, 6.5% to 8% of them seen just once. The source material was PBMCs from blood, sampled around 25 months after vaccination. The source is a man between 50 and 70 years old who received an inactivated influenza vaccine. CDR3s include the opening cysteine and the closing phenylalanine or tryptophan. Each record gives: CDR3 length, D gene, V gene, J gene, clone size, CDR3 protein, CDR3 DNA. D genes are given only for firm matches. Some rows mark clone size as missing; the rest say once, few, many or name a class of expanded clone.

15,TRBD1,TRBV5-1,TRBJ2-7,NA,CASSSWTGATYEQYF,TGCGCCAGCAGCTCCTGGACAGGGGCGACCTACGAGCAGTACTTC
14,NA,TRBV20-1,TRBJ2-7,many,CSAIGGRATYEQYF,TGCAGTGCTATCGGTGGACGAGCTACCTACGAGCAGTACTTC
14,TRBD1,TRBV6-2/TRBV6-3,TRBJ1-5,many,CASSQRQGIQPQHF,TGTGCCAGCAGCCAACGACAGGGAATACAGCCCCAGCATTTT
15,TRBD2,TRBV7-2,TRBJ2-2,few,CASSPTSGVTGELFF,TGTGCCAGCAGCCCCACTAGCGGGGTTACCGGGGAGCTGTTTTTT
14,TRBD2,TRBV10-3,TRBJ2-7,NA,CAISELAENYEQYF,TGTGCCATCAGTGAACTAGCGGAGAACTACGAGCAGTACTTC
14,NA,TRBV6-2/TRBV6-3,TRBJ1-2,few,CASSSTGALGGYTF,TGTGCCAGCAGTTCGACCGGGGCCCTAGGGGGCTACACCTTC
16,TRBD2,TRBV12-3/TRBV12-4,TRBJ2-1,NA,CASSRGTSGGQNEQFF,TGTGCCAGCAGTAGAGGGACTAGCGGGGGGCAGAATGAGCAGTTCTTC
14,NA,TRBV5-5,TRBJ2-7,NA,CASSRGQSPYEQYF,TGTGCCAGCAGCCGGGGACAATCGCCTTACGAGCAGTACTTC
13,TRBD2,TRBV29-1,TRBJ2-5,NA,CSVPGLAGETQYF,TGCAGCGTACCGGGACTAGCCGGGGAGACCCAGTACTTC
15,NA,TRBV11-1,TRBJ2-5,few,CASKLDRQAARTQYF,TGTGCCAGCAAGCTCGACCGGCAGGCGGCTAGGACCCAGTACTTC
11,NA,TRBV12-3/TRBV12-4,TRBJ2-7,many,CASSAAYEQYF,TGTGCCAGCAGTGCCGCCTACGAGCAGTACTTC
13,NA,TRBV2,TRBJ2-5,NA,CASRDDRQETQYF,TGTGCCAGCAGGGATGACAGGCAAGAGACCCAGTACTTC
16,NA,TRBV2,TRBJ2-4,NA,CASRRGTSRAKNIQYF,TGTGCCAGCAGACGGGGTACTAGCCGAGCCAAAAACATTCAGTACTTC
14,NA,TRBV28,TRBJ2-7,many,CASSSFPFGYEQYF,TGTGCCAGCAGTTCCTTCCCGTTCGGCTACGAGCAGTACTTC
14,TRBD2,TRBV20-1,TRBJ2-3,few,CSAYNSGRKDTQYF,TGCAGTGCTTATAATAGCGGGAGAAAAGATACGCAGTATTTT
18,NA,TRBV2,TRBJ2-6,NA,CASREGAGGPSGANVLTF,TGTGCCAGCAGGGAGGGAGCAGGGGGTCCCTCTGGGGCCAACGTCCTGACTTTC
13,NA,TRBV4-2,TRBJ1-2,NA,CASSQESGGGYTF,TGTGCCAGCAGCCAAGAGAGCGGGGGAGGCTACACCTTC
14,TRBD2,TRBV12-3/TRBV12-4,TRBJ2-7,NA,CASSLASGRVEQYF,TGTGCCAGCAGTTTAGCTAGCGGGAGGGTCGAGCAGTACTTC
16,TRBD2,TRBV7-6,TRBJ2-1,few,CASSLAGLALYNEQFF,TGTGCCAGCAGCTTAGCGGGACTAGCGTTATACAATGAGCAGTTCTTC
12,NA,TRBV20-1,TRBJ2-7,many,CSATPQSYEQYF,TGCAGTGCTACGCCGCAGTCCTACGAGCAGTACTTC
16,TRBD2,TRBV12-3/TRBV12-4,TRBJ2-1,many,CASSSSSGRAYSEQFF,TGTGCCAGCAGTTCATCTAGCGGGAGGGCTTACAGTGAGCAGTTCTTC
16,NA,TRBV7-2,TRBJ2-1,few,CASSLAAGKGYNEQFF,TGTGCCAGCAGCTTAGCAGCCGGTAAAGGGTACAATGAGCAGTTCTTC
16,NA,TRBV24-1,TRBJ2-3,few,CATSDLDQGSTDTQYF,TGTGCCACCAGTGATTTGGATCAAGGTAGCACAGATACGCAGTATTTT
13,NA,TRBV2,TRBJ2-5,NA,CARSEIPSQAQYF,TGTGCCAGAAGTGAAATTCCCTCTCAGGCCCAGTACTTC
14,NA,TRBV30,TRBJ1-1,few,CAWSVKGANTEAFF,TGTGCCTGGAGTGTAAAGGGAGCGAACACTGAAGCTTTCTTT
15,NA,TRBV7-2,TRBJ1-2,NA,CASSPLSAENYGYTF,TGTGCCAGCAGCCCCCTTAGTGCGGAAAACTATGGCTACACCTTC
16,NA,TRBV6-2/TRBV6-3,TRBJ2-2,many,CASSYPRGGDTGELFF,TGTGCCAGCAGTTACCCCCGTGGCGGGGACACCGGGGAGCTGTTTTTT